These 15 T cell receptor beta chains came from one sample sequenced in a study of metastatic and nonmetastatic thyroid tumors. The entire patient cohort was treatment-naive prior to thyroid surgery. TCRdb recomputed clones from the PCR reads via MiXCR. This sample has under 75,000 clones, with around 19% found just once. The specimen sequenced was blood. The receptors stem from a female donor with papillary thyroid cancer or a benign thyroid nodule (not recorded which). Some clones in this sample may be carry-over from other donors' samples.

In its sample, this clone was seen many times. The rearrangement uses TRBV4-1 and TRBJ2-6; the D is unclear. Trimming removed 0 bases at V and 0 bases at J, with 12 bases between. Germline V gives CDR1 MGHRA, CDR2 YSYEKL. The CDR3 is 18 amino acids. The CDR3 DNA reads TGCGCCAGCAGCCAAGATTACGGCAAAAGCTCTGGGGCCAACGTCCTGACTTTC. As protein: CASSQDYGKSSGANVLTF.

This clone was detected ten times or more. The sample holds other DNA sequences that translate to the same CDR3. The V call is TRBV5-4, the J call TRBJ2-2; D possibly corresponds to TRBD2 (5 bases). V was clipped by 0 bases and J by 2 bases, with 5 bases between them. The CDR3 spans 14 residues. Germline CDR1 is SGHNT and CDR2 is YYREEE (reference sequence). CDR3 coding DNA: TGTGCCAGCAGCTTGGGGACTAACACCGGGGAGCTGTTTTTT. Translated: CASSLGTNTGELFF.

Points on this clone: This may be a read error, as it is one base from a much larger clone. The chain carries TRBV10-3 and TRBJ2-3; weak D call: TRBD1 (5 bases). CDR3 length: 15 residues. Germline CDR1 and CDR2: ENHRY and SYGVKD. The ends were cut back, 4 bases at V and 2 bases at J, with 13 bases in the middle. CDR3 residues: CAISGQGRYTDTQYF. The DNA of the CDR3 is TGTGCCATCAGTGGGCAGGGCAGGTACACAGATACGCAGTATTTT.

The chain combines TRBV12-3 or TRBV12-4 with TRBJ2-2; a weak D match, TRBD1 (5 bases). The CDR3 has 13 residues. This CDR3 is CAGETTNTGELFF. CDR3 DNA: TGTGCAGGGGAAACAACGAACACCGGGGAGCTGTTTTTT.

The CDR3 sequence: CASSLAGVEAFF. The CDR3 nucleotides read TGTGCCAGCAGCTTAGCGGGAGTTGAAGCTTTCTTT. The genes are TRBV7-9 and TRBJ1-1; D gene uncertain. The V gene lost 0 bases and the J gene lost 7 bases, with 6 bases spanning the gap. Germline V lookup: CDR1 SEHNR, CDR2 FQNEAQ (reference sequence). This CDR3 is 12 amino acids long.

The table lists this clone with many counts. One end of the junction does not line up with germline, which may come from a read error. The J gene is TRBJ2-5, the V gene TRBV6-1, with a weak D call TRBD1 (6 bases). CDR1 is MNHNS, CDR2 SASEGT, per germline. CDR3 length: 11 residues. The chain's CDR3 is CASRYLGTTKF. The DNA for the CDR3 is TGTGCCAGCAGATACCTCGGGACAACTAAATTC.

This clone showed up many times. The chain combines TRBV12-3 or TRBV12-4 with TRBJ2-7, with D hard to call. V lost 2 bases to trimming and J lost 3 bases, with 11 bases between them. The CDR3 has 14 amino acids. The CDR3 bases are TGTGCCAGCAGTTTAACGGGCCTCCTCTACGAGCAGTACTTC. It translates to CASSLTGLLYEQYF.

This clone was counted many times. The CDR3 here is CASRETSVSGELFF. CDR3 sequence (DNA): TGTGCCAGCAGGGAAACTAGCGTATCCGGGGAGCTGTTTTTT. V and J are TRBV7-9 and TRBJ2-2; TRBD2 aligns across 7 bases. There are 14 residues in the CDR3. J gave up 6 bases and V 6 bases, and 7 bases lay outside the gene matches. Germline CDR1 reads SEHNR; CDR2 reads FQNEAQ (reference sequence).

This clone was counted ten times or more. The chain is built from TRBV19 and TRBJ2-3; 9 nucleotides align to TRBD2. CDR1 is LNHDA, CDR2 SQIVND, per germline (reference sequence). The CDR3 is 16 residues long. The V gene end was trimmed by 0 bases and the J gene end by 6 bases; junction bases not matched to a gene: 7. In nucleotides, the CDR3 is TGTGCCAGTAGTATAGATATAGCGGGAGCAACGGATACGCAGTATTTT. It specifies CASSIDIAGATDTQYF.

The table lists this clone with a few counts. The J gene is TRBJ1-1, the V gene TRBV6-1; possible D gene TRBD1, 6 bases. Looked up from germline, CDR1 is MNHNS and CDR2 is SASEGT. The CDR3 covers 14 residues. Trimming shortened V by 6 bases and J by 0 bases, and 11 bases separated the two germline ends. In DNA, the CDR3 is TGTGCCAGCAGGAAACAGGGAATGAACACTGAAGCTTTCTTT. Translation: CASRKQGMNTEAFF.

The sample holds many counts of this clone. The chain couples TRBV4-1 to TRBJ2-1; no firm D call. The CDR3 contains 15 residues. Trimming took 1 base from V and 1 from J, leaving 8 bases between them. Per germline, CDR1 MGHRA and CDR2 YSYEKL. DNA for the CDR3: TGCGCCAGCAGCCAAGCGGCTTTATCCTACAATGAGCAGTTCTTC. Translating gives CASSQAALSYNEQFF.

This clone was seen ten or more times. The rearrangement uses TRBV24-1 and TRBJ2-3; tentatively, D is TRBD2 (6 bases). The CDR3 loop spans 15 amino acids. Trimming took 3 bases from V and 5 from J, leaving 14 bases between them. Per the germline V gene, CDR1 is KGHDR and CDR2 is SFDVKD. This CDR3 is CATSDRIGSKDTQYF. CDR3 DNA sequence: TGTGCCACCAGTGATCGAATCGGGAGTAAAGATACGCAGTATTTT.

This chain links TRBV12-3 or TRBV12-4 with TRBJ2-1; 7 bases fit TRBD2. The CDR3 sequence is 15 residues long. Germline trimming cut 7 bases from V and 7 bases from J; bases unmatched to any gene: 13. The CDR3: CASMLAVRTGNEQFF. The DNA for the CDR3 is TGTGCCAGCATGCTAGCGGTGAGGACCGGGAATGAGCAGTTCTTC.

This clone was seen repeatedly, ten times or more. The chain uses TRBV7-8 and TRBJ2-7, with a tentative D call TRBD2 (6 bases). V was shortened by 4 bases and J by 2 bases, with 12 bases between the two germline ends. This CDR3 contains 14 residues. Germline assignment: CDR1 SGHVS and CDR2 FQNEAQ. The CDR3 DNA sequence: TGTGCCAGCAGCTCCCGGGGGTCCACCTACGAGCAGTACTTC. As protein: CASSSRGSTYEQYF. The variable domain in full, completed from reference TRBV7-8 and TRBJ2-7, reads GAGVSQSPRYKVAKRGQDVALRCDPISGHVSLFWYQQALGQGPEFLTYFQNEAQLDKSGLPSDRFFAERPEGSVSTLKIQRTQQEDSAVYLCASSSRGSTYEQYFGPGTRLTVT.

V gene TRBV28 combines with J gene TRBJ1-2; D call uncertain. Per germline, CDR1 MDHEN and CDR2 SYDVKM. The length of the CDR3 is 17 residues. Trimming pared 3 bases from V and 6 bases from J, leaving 23 bases between. The CDR3 is CASSFPYPKRENNGYTF. The CDR3 nucleotides read TGTGCCAGCAGTTTCCCCTACCCAAAGCGGGAGAACAATGGCTACACCTTC.